These 24 T cell receptor beta chains originate from one sample sequenced in a study of blood T cells in healthy people across ages. A second roughly 6 to 11 cycle PCR used barcoded and J-beta primers. MiXCR was run by TCRdb on the 5' RACE reads, yielding one entry per CDR3 protein. The data contain some 930,000 distinct CDR3 sequences, around 29% of them seen just once; the ten biggest clones take up approximately 10%. This sample also appeared in a second study, on T cells of mothers and their children.

The source material was blood. The receptors come from a woman between 40 and 50 years old in good health.

V usage is TRBV20-1 and J usage is TRBJ2-5; D call uncertain. V gave up 6 bases and J gave up 5 bases, with 19 bases separating them. The germline V gene encodes CDR1 DFQATT and CDR2 SNEGSKA (reference sequence). The length of the CDR3 is 14 residues. The chain's CDR3 is CSALKPGPGETQYF. DNA for the CDR3: TGCAGTGCGTTGAAGCCGGGCCCCGGGGAGACCCAGTACTTC.

At least ten counts were recorded for this clonotype. This sequence joins TRBV12-3 or TRBV12-4 and TRBJ2-7; weak D call: TRBD1 (5 bases). The CDR3 is 15 residues long. Trimming cost V 0 bases and J 0 bases, with 9 bases left between them. The CDR3 protein is CASSLAEGVSYEQYF. CDR3 bases: TGTGCCAGCAGTTTAGCGGAAGGGGTCTCCTACGAGCAGTACTTC.

This chain links TRBV9 with TRBJ2-1, with 8 bases that match TRBD2. TRBJ2-7 explains the end of the DNA better; the J call may be wrong. Looked up from germline, CDR1 is SGDLS and CDR2 is YYNGEE. The CDR3 is 15 residues long. CDR3 nucleotide sequence: TGTGCCAGCAGCGTAGGTACTAGCGGATACAATGAGCAGTACTTC. This codes for CASSVGTSGYNEQYF.

The CDR3 DNA reads as TGTGCCAGCAGCTGGACCGGGACAGGATTAATCGAGCAGTACTTC. It yields the protein CASSWTGTGLIEQYF. The chain is built from TRBV7-2 and TRBJ2-7; 8 bases map to TRBD1. CDR1 and CDR2 from the germline V gene are SGHTA and FQGNSA. J lost 6 bases, V lost 4 bases, and 11 bases had no gene match. This CDR3 is built from 15 residues. Combining the CDR3 with reference TRBV7-2 and TRBJ2-7 gives the whole variable domain GAGVSQSPSNKVTEKGKDVELRCDPISGHTALYWYRQSLGQGLEFLIYFQGNSAPDKSGLPSDRFSAERTGGSVSTLTIQRTQQEDSAVYLCASSWTGTGLIEQYFGPGTRLTVT.

This clonotype was counted only a few times. The rearrangement links TRBV5-1 to TRBJ2-5; 7 bases align to TRBD1. The CDR3 length is 16 residues. Germline V gene data show CDR1 as SGHRS and CDR2 as YFSETQ. The V gene end was trimmed by 4 bases and the J gene end by 11 bases; junction bases not matched to a gene: 20. The CDR3 here is CASSHGTDRGYNEQYF. The CDR3 DNA follows: TGCGCCAGCAGCCACGGGACAGACCGAGGATACAATGAGCAGTACTTC.

The chain recombines TRBV7-2 with TRBJ1-1; TRBD1 matches 7 bases. This CDR3 region has 15 residues. From germline, CDR1 is SGHTA and CDR2 FQGNSA. Trimming cost V 5 bases and J 1 base; bases outside gene matches: 7. In DNA form, the CDR3 reads TGTGCCAGCAGCCTAAAACGACAGGGGAACACTGAAGCTTTCTTT. It yields the protein CASSLKRQGNTEAFF.

This clonotype was found many times. V gene TRBV6-6 combines with J gene TRBJ1-2, with D possibly matching TRBD1 (6 bases). The V end was cut by 5 bases, the J end by 1 base, with 17 bases between. The CDR3 length is 16 residues. Looked up from germline, CDR1 is MNHNY and CDR2 is SVGAGI (reference sequence). CDR3 residues: CASSHGQILNNYGYTF. CDR3 DNA: TGTGCCAGCAGTCACGGACAGATTCTCAATAACTATGGCTACACCTTC.

To note about this clonotype: At one end the junction does not follow the germline gene, possibly because of a read error. J is TRBJ2-5 and V is TRBV28; no definite D call. The better agreement between TRBJ2-1 and the DNA end casts doubt on the J call. The CDR3 is 14 amino acids. Germline CDR1 reads MDHEN; CDR2 reads SYDVKM. The CDR3 reads CVSRRTVRQETQFF. As DNA, the CDR3 is TGTGTCAGCAGAAGGACCGTTCGCCAAGAGACCCAGTTCTTC.

The J gene is TRBJ2-2, the V gene TRBV6-5, with 8 bases that match TRBD1. The germline gives CDR1 MNHEY, CDR2 SVGAGI. The V segment lost 5 bases and the J segment 7 bases; nucleotides outside the gene matches: 6. The CDR3 is 14 amino acids. The CDR3 bases are TGTGCCAGCAGTCCGGACAGGGCGAGCGGGGAGCTGTTTTTT. Translation: CASSPDRASGELFF.

As regards this clonotype: Germline is not matched at one junction end, which may reflect a read error. The chain has TRBV7-3 and TRBJ1-1, with TRBD1 matching over 8 bases. Germline CDR1 and CDR2: SGHTA and FQGTGA. The CDR3 sequence is 15 residues long. The CDR3 protein is CTSSHSGTGGTEAFF. CDR3 nucleotide sequence: TGTACCAGCAGCCACTCCGGGACAGGAGGAACTGAAGCTTTCTTT.

This clonotype was counted only a few times. The chain is built from TRBV5-1 and TRBJ1-2; D possibly corresponds to TRBD1 (5 bases). The V gene lost 4 bases and the J gene lost 0 bases, with 16 bases spanning the gap. This CDR3 contains 16 residues. Germline assignment: CDR1 SGHRS and CDR2 YFSETQ. Here the CDR3 reads CASSPRDLPTNYGYTF. The DNA of the CDR3 is TGCGCCAGCAGCCCCCGGGACTTACCTACTAACTATGGCTACACCTTC.

Notes on this clonotype: This may arise from a read error, as a much more abundant clone is one base away. This sequence joins TRBV10-3 and TRBJ2-1; D call uncertain. Germline V gene lookup returns CDR1 ENHRY and CDR2 SYGVKD. This CDR3 comprises 12 residues. V shed 3 bases and J shed 10 bases, with 10 bases lying between them. CDR3 sequence (DNA): TGTGCCATCAGTGAAAAAGGTAGAGAGCAGTTCTTC. Translating gives CAISEKGREQFF.

A note on this clonotype: This may stem from a read error, because a much larger clone lies one nucleotide away. The rearrangement uses TRBV7-2 and TRBJ2-7; a weak D match, TRBD1 (6 bases). V was pared by 1 base and J by 1 base, with 11 bases between. Germline lookup yields CDR1 SGHTA and CDR2 FQGNSA. CDR3 length: 15 amino acids. The CDR3 region has the DNA TGTGCCAGCAGCTTAGTAACAGGGCCGTCCTACGAGCAGTACTTC. This sequence encodes CASSLVTGPSYEQYF. Full variable domain (rest looked up from reference TRBV7-2 and TRBJ2-7): GAGVSQSPSNKVTEKGKDVELRCDPISGHTALYWYRQSLGQGLEFLIYFQGNSAPDKSGLPSDRFSAERTGGSVSTLTIQRTQQEDSAVYLCASSLVTGPSYEQYFGPGTRLTVT.

The sample holds a few counts of this clonotype. This chain connects TRBV9 to TRBJ1-5; the match to TRBD1 covers 8 bases. Germline CDR1 and CDR2: SGDLS and YYNGEE. The CDR3 totals 14 residues. V lost 4 bases to trimming and J lost 7 bases; unmatched junction nucleotides: 7. The CDR3 DNA follows: TGTGCCAGCAGCCGAGCAGGGGGCCGGCAGCCCCAGCATTTT. This sequence encodes CASSRAGGRQPQHF.

This clonotype was counted ten times or more. CDR3 DNA sequence: TGCGCCAGCAGCTTGAAATCAGGGAACTACGAGCAGTACTTC. Encoded protein: CASSLKSGNYEQYF. V usage is TRBV5-1 and J usage is TRBJ2-7; a possible D gene is TRBD1 (5 bases). Between the trimmed V and J ends, which lost 1 base and 3 bases, there was a span of 11 bases. This CDR3 contains 14 residues. The germline gives CDR1 SGHRS, CDR2 YFSETQ.

As regards this clonotype: Relative to the germline gene, one junction end is altered; a read error may explain this. V is TRBV15 and J is TRBJ2-1; D tentatively fits TRBD1 or TRBD2 (6 bases each). The CDR3 consists of 16 residues. Germline V CDR1 and CDR2: LNHNV, YYDKDF (reference sequence). The CDR3 region is CATSRELGTGGNEQFF. The CDR3 bases are TGTGCCACCAGCAGAGAACTGGGGACTGGGGGCAATGAACAGTTCTTC.

This clonotype has only a few counts. V usage is TRBV7-2 and J usage is TRBJ1-2; D is unresolved. CDR1 SGHTA and CDR2 FQGNSA come from the germline V gene. Trimming removed 6 bases from V and 0 bases from J, with 11 bases in between. This CDR3 has 14 residues. The CDR3 bases are TGTGCCAGCAGACAGCAAGGTTCTAACTATGGCTACACCTTC. It yields the protein CASRQQGSNYGYTF.

This clonotype occurred many times. A read error is possible here, since a much larger clone lies one base away. The V gene is TRBV7-2, the J gene TRBJ2-1, with 9 bases aligning to TRBD2. The V gene end was trimmed by 5 bases and the J gene end by 6 bases; junction bases not matched to a gene: 8. Germline V CDR1 and CDR2: SGHTA, FQGNSA. CDR3 length: 15 amino acids. CDR3 sequence (DNA): TGTGCCAGCAGCCCCCGCGGGGGGGGGCTCAATGAGCAGTTCTTC. Protein: CASSPRGGGLNEQFF.

This chain uses TRBV28 with TRBJ1-2, with D unresolved. Germline V gives CDR1 MDHEN, CDR2 SYDVKM. Trimming removed 6 bases from V and 0 bases from J, with 20 bases in between. This CDR3 comprises 17 residues. CDR3 protein: CASRKPVLNLANYGYTF. CDR3 sequence (DNA): TGTGCCAGCAGGAAGCCGGTCCTCAACTTAGCTAACTATGGCTACACCTTC.

V gene TRBV7-3 combines with J gene TRBJ1-1, with D hard to call. V lost 5 bases, J lost 2 bases, and 9 bases lay in between. The CDR3 runs to 13 residues. Germline lookup yields CDR1 SGHTA and CDR2 FQGTGA. The DNA of the CDR3 is TGTGCCAGCAGCCCCTCATACAACACTGAAGCTTTCTTT. It translates to CASSPSYNTEAFF.

This clonotype was seen more than once but under ten times. J is TRBJ1-4 and V is TRBV7-2; tentative D call: TRBD1 (5 bases). Trimming took 5 bases from V and 3 from J, leaving 10 bases between them. The length of the CDR3 is 14 residues. Germline V gene sequence: CDR1 SGHTA, CDR2 FQGNSA. CDR3 protein: CASSLQVANEKLFF. The CDR3 DNA reads as TGTGCCAGCAGCCTACAGGTGGCTAATGAAAAACTGTTTTTT.

The chain uses TRBV5-5 and TRBJ1-5; the D gene is possibly TRBD1 (5 bases). Deletions cut 0 bases from V and 9 bases from J, with 13 bases between. Germline-derived CDR1 and CDR2 are SGHKS and YYEKEE (reference sequence). This CDR3 has 14 residues. The CDR3 DNA reads TGTGCCAGCAGCTTGGTAAATGGTGGGGGGCCCCAGCATTTT. The encoded protein is CASSLVNGGGPQHF.

In this sample, this clonotype turned up a few times. The chain joins TRBV27 to TRBJ1-4, with a possible D match to TRBD1 (5 bases). The CDR3 sequence is 17 residues long. Germline V gene data show CDR1 as MNHEY and CDR2 as SMNVEV (reference sequence). Trimming removed 6 bases at V and 3 bases at J, with 20 bases between. CDR3 coding DNA: TGTGCCAGCAGCTATTACTCCCCGTGGGGGTCTAATGAAAAACTGTTTTTT. Protein sequence: CASSYYSPWGSNEKLFF.

Details on this clonotype: A much larger clone is a single base away; this may be a read error. The chain carries TRBV2 and TRBJ2-7; 9 nucleotides line up with TRBD1. Germline assignment: CDR1 SNHLY and CDR2 FYNNEI. Trimming removed 7 bases from V and 7 bases from J; junction bases left unmatched: 17. The CDR3 totals 16 residues. The CDR3 reads CASTDRGKISYNEQYF. As DNA, the CDR3 is TGTGCCAGCACCGACAGGGGGAAGATCTCTTACAATGAGCAGTACTTC.